The clone carrying this T cell receptor beta chain has a handful of counts. What it recognizes is unknown. This may come from a read error, since a much larger clone is one base off. This sample is drawn from a study of T cells in Graves' hyperthyroidism and ophthalmopathy. Study-wide context: Peripheral blood was obtained at initial diagnosis, preceding any treatment.

Regarding the study as a whole: With a median lead of approximately 6.4 months before onset, the model predicted ophthalmopathy.

The germline CDR1 and CDR2 sequences are DFQATT and SNEGSKA (reference sequence). V lost 5 bases to trimming and J lost 6 bases; unmatched junction nucleotides: 5. This CDR3 contains 12 residues. Ophthalmopathy patients had Clinical Activity Score at least 3, NOSPECS grade at least 4, duration under 3 months. Amplified regions were TCR beta CDR3 sequences from RNA transcripts. A first-round RT-PCR of the TCR CDR3 used the HTBI primer set. TCRdb fed the multiplex PCR reads into MiXCR, producing one record per CDR3 protein. The sample lists around 360,000 distinct CDR3 sequences, 13% to 15% occurring once.

The chain has TRBV20-1 and TRBJ1-2; TRBD1 matches at 8 bases. The sample consisted of blood. The sequence was collected from a woman aged 60-75 years with Graves' ophthalmopathy. The CDR3 sequence: CSASPGQDGYTF. CDR3 in DNA: TGCAGTGCTTCGCCGGGACAGGATGGCTACACCTTC.